Listed here are 13 T cell receptor beta chains from one sample, sequenced in a study of T cells in Graves' hyperthyroidism and ophthalmopathy. Amplified regions were TCR beta CDR3 sequences from RNA transcripts. A set of HTBI primers served as the primers for a first-round RT-PCR of the TCR CDR3. TCRdb analysed the multiplex PCR reads with MiXCR anew, one entry per CDR3 protein. The sample consists of 550,000 to 650,000 distinct CDR3 sequences, 11% to 15% of them appearing once. The material sequenced was blood. These receptors were obtained from a woman between 35 and 50 years old with Graves' hyperthyroidism.

This clonotype occurred many times. The chain is built from TRBV28 and TRBJ1-2, with no clear D. CDR3 size: 13 residues. Trimming took 5 bases from V and 6 from J, leaving 13 bases between them. The germline V gene has CDR1 MDHEN and CDR2 SYDVKM. The CDR3 bases are TGTGCCAGCAGTCCCCGGTTTAGCCATGGCTACACCTTC. This gives the protein CASSPRFSHGYTF.

In its sample, this clonotype was seen a few times. The V call is TRBV19, the J call TRBJ1-6; TRBD1 matches at 7 bases. V lost 7 bases, J lost 10 bases, and 10 bases stayed unmatched. There are 14 residues in the CDR3. CDR1 is LNHDA, CDR2 SQIVND, per germline (reference sequence). CDR3 DNA: TGTGCCAGTAACCTTGACAGGGTTGGATCACCCCTCCACTTT. Translated, it gives CASNLDRVGSPLHF.

This clonotype was seen many times. V gene TRBV27 combines with J gene TRBJ1-1; D not certain. Germline CDR1 MNHEY, CDR2 SMNVEV (reference sequence). V shed 5 bases and J shed 4 bases, with 11 bases lying between them. CDR3 length: 13 amino acids. Here the CDR3 reads CASSQHKTTEAFF. The CDR3 DNA reads as TGTGCCAGCAGTCAACACAAGACCACTGAAGCTTTCTTT.

This clonotype came up a few times. This rearrangement joins TRBV19 to TRBJ1-1; D call uncertain. The CDR3 has 14 amino acids. Deletions cut 3 bases from V and 0 bases from J, with 8 bases between. The germline V gene has CDR1 LNHDA and CDR2 SQIVND (reference sequence). Here the CDR3 reads CASSIQALNTEAFF. The CDR3 nucleotides are TGTGCCAGTAGTATTCAGGCTTTGAACACTGAAGCTTTCTTT.

This clonotype was recorded many times. CDR3 DNA sequence: TGTGCCAGCAGTTTCATCGGGACATCCTCCTACAATGAGCAGTTCTTC. Translating gives CASSFIGTSSYNEQFF. This chain joins TRBV6-2 or TRBV6-3 and TRBJ2-1; TRBD1 is a possible D gene (6 bases). CDR1 is MNHEY, CDR2 SVGEGT, per germline. The V end lost 4 bases, the J end lost 0 bases, and 13 bases lay between the germline ends. This CDR3 has 16 amino acids.

The sample holds many counts of this clonotype. The genes are TRBV28 and TRBJ1-1; perhaps TRBD1 as D (6 bases). Germline CDR1 is MDHEN and CDR2 is SYDVKM. V gave up 9 bases and J gave up 3 bases, with 20 bases separating them. This CDR3 is built from 15 residues. CDR3 protein: CASQPGAGKDTEAFF. Here the CDR3 DNA reads TGTGCCAGTCAACCGGGGGCGGGGAAGGACACTGAAGCTTTCTTT.

There are many counts of this clonotype. The chain carries TRBV13 and TRBJ2-1, with D maybe TRBD2 (5 bases). The CDR3 loop spans 13 amino acids. V lost 8 bases and J 2 bases, leaving 10 bases between the germline ends. Germline lookup yields CDR1 PRHDT and CDR2 FYEKMQ (reference sequence). CDR3: CASGENPYNEQFF. In nucleotides, the CDR3 is TGTGCCAGCGGGGAGAACCCCTACAATGAGCAGTTCTTC.

This rearrangement joins TRBV5-1 to TRBJ2-5, with 9 bases lining up with TRBD2. With V trimmed by 0 bases and J by 2 bases, 8 bases remained unmatched. The CDR3 sequence is 17 residues long. Germline CDR1 reads SGHRS; CDR2 reads YFSETQ. For the CDR3, the DNA is TGCGCCAGCAGCTTGGCCTCGGCTAGCGGGATACAAGAGACCCAGTACTTC. It is translated as CASSLASASGIQETQYF. Using reference TRBV5-1 and TRBJ2-5 for the parts outside the CDR3, the full variable domain is KAGVTQTPRYLIKTRGQQVTLSCSPISGHRSVSWYQQTPGQGLQFLFEYFSETQRNKGNFPGRFSGRQFSNSRSEMNVSTLELGDSALYLCASSLASASGIQETQYFGPGTRLLVL.

This clonotype was detected ten times or more. The chain employs TRBV20-1 and TRBJ2-7; the D is unclear. From germline, CDR1 is DFQATT and CDR2 SNEGSKA (reference sequence). CDR3 length equals 16 residues. V was cut by 1 base and J by 0 bases, with 16 bases left in between. This chain's CDR3 is CSARVFPSSNSYEQYF. The CDR3 region has the DNA TGCAGTGCTAGAGTATTCCCCTCTTCAAACTCCTACGAGCAGTACTTC.

This clonotype came up a few times. The rearrangement uses TRBV20-1 and TRBJ2-1; TRBD2 matches 8 bases. Germline lookup yields CDR1 DFQATT and CDR2 SNEGSKA (reference sequence). CDR3 size: 12 residues. Trimming took 3 bases from V and 7 from J; bases not matched to a gene: 2. CDR3 nucleotide sequence: TGCAGTGCTAGTGCTAGCGGGAATGAGCAGTTCTTC. Encoded protein: CSASASGNEQFF.

This clonotype was counted many times. This chain connects TRBV6-1 to TRBJ2-7; D not certain. The CDR3 loop spans 12 amino acids. Trimming stripped 6 bases from V and 4 bases from J, with 10 bases between. Germline V gene data show CDR1 as MNHNS and CDR2 as SASEGT. CDR3 sequence: CASRSEVYEQYF. The CDR3 nucleotides read TGTGCCAGCAGATCGGAAGTGTACGAGCAGTACTTC.

This clonotype was detected ten times or more. This chain joins TRBV6-2 or TRBV6-3 and TRBJ1-1; D remains ambiguous. Trimming removed 6 bases from V and 1 base from J, with 9 bases in between. CDR3 length: 13 residues. Germline CDR1 reads MNHEY; CDR2 reads SVGEGT. The CDR3 DNA sequence: TGTGCCAGCAGGCATACATGGAACACTGAAGCTTTCTTT. This codes for CASRHTWNTEAFF.

This clonotype was observed a few times. The chain carries TRBV19 and TRBJ2-1; D gene ambiguous. V was shortened by 10 bases and J by 1 base, with 14 bases between the two germline ends. The V gene's germline CDR1 is LNHDA and CDR2 SQIVND (reference sequence). This CDR3 is built from 14 residues. This chain's CDR3 is CATSLGSSYNEQFF. Here the CDR3 DNA reads TGTGCCACCAGTTTGGGCTCATCCTACAATGAGCAGTTCTTC.